This entry lists 13 T cell receptor beta chains sequenced from one sample in a study of human T cells and chemical hapten exposure. As to time point: patch test 1, 2 weeks after DPC sensitization. This sample's treatment: therapeutic diphenylcyclopropenone sensitization with weekly scalp DPC. A single record per CDR3 protein comes from TCRdb applying MiXCR to the RACE reads. The sample holds some 91,000 distinct CDR3 sequences; around 12% are singletons and the top ten take around 2.2%. The specimen comprised whole blood, sampled in connection with sensitization to the hapten diphenylcyclopropenone (DPC). The receptor set was obtained from a middle-aged woman with alopecia areata. Some clones in this sample may be carry-over from other donors' samples.

The CDR3 DNA sequence: TGTGCCAGCAGCCGCTCTACCGGAGATACGCAGTATTTT. The encoded protein is CASSRSTGDTQYF. This chain connects TRBV3-1 to TRBJ2-3; D gene unclear. The germline gives CDR1 LGHDT, CDR2 YNNKEL (reference sequence). With 4 bases removed from V and 5 bases from J, the gap between germline ends came to 10 bases. The CDR3 is made up of 13 amino acids.

This clonotype has just a few counts. The chain is built from TRBV7-2 and TRBJ2-1; tentatively, D is TRBD1 (6 bases). V was pared by 6 bases and J by 0 bases, with 12 bases between. CDR1 is SGHTA and CDR2 is FQGNSA in the germline V gene. This CDR3 spans 15 amino acids. CDR3 sequence reads: CASRQTGSSYNEQFF. CDR3 DNA: TGTGCCAGCAGGCAAACAGGGTCCTCCTACAATGAGCAGTTCTTC. The complete variable domain, with remaining parts taken from reference TRBV7-2 and TRBJ2-1, reads GAGVSQSPSNKVTEKGKDVELRCDPISGHTALYWYRQSLGQGLEFLIYFQGNSAPDKSGLPSDRFSAERTGGSVSTLTIQRTQQEDSAVYLCASRQTGSSYNEQFFGPGTRLTVL.

This clonotype was found many times. The rearrangement joins TRBV27 to TRBJ2-7; D possibly corresponds to TRBD2 (6 bases). The germline V gene encodes CDR1 MNHEY and CDR2 SMNVEV (reference sequence). V shed 4 bases and J shed 2 bases, with 15 bases lying between them. This CDR3 is 15 amino acids long. CDR3 loop: CASSSSTSPPYEQYF. CDR3 in DNA: TGTGCCAGCAGTTCGTCGACTAGTCCCCCCTACGAGCAGTACTTC.

This clonotype was found a few times. The chain is built from TRBV7-9 and TRBJ2-7; TRBD1 might be the D (5 bases). Germline V gene sequence: CDR1 SEHNR, CDR2 FQNEAQ (reference sequence). This CDR3 has 13 residues. V lost 1 base and J lost 2, with 6 bases in between. In nucleotides, the CDR3 is TGTGCCAGCAGCTTAGGGACACCCTACGAGCAGTACTTC. It codes for CASSLGTPYEQYF. Full variable domain (outside the CDR3, taken from reference TRBV7-9 and TRBJ2-7): DTGVSQNPRHKITKRGQNVTFRCDPISEHNRLYWYRQTLGQGPEFLTYFQNEAQLEKSRLLSDRFSAERPKGSFSTLEIQRTEQGDSAMYLCASSLGTPYEQYFGPGTRLTVT.

The CDR3 region is CASKGTGSSYEQYF. As DNA, the CDR3 is TGCGCCAGCAAAGGCACAGGGAGCTCCTACGAGCAGTACTTC. J is TRBJ2-7 and V is TRBV5-1; TRBD1 is a possible D gene (6 bases). The CDR3 sequence is 14 residues long. Germline V CDR1 and CDR2: SGHRS, YFSETQ. V lost 6 bases to trimming and J lost 0 bases, with 13 bases between them.

This sequence joins TRBV5-5 and TRBJ1-5; tentatively, D is TRBD1 (6 bases). The CDR3 runs to 14 residues. The germline V gene encodes CDR1 SGHKS and CDR2 YYEKEE (reference sequence). Trimming shortened V by 6 bases and J by 2 bases, and 12 bases separated the two germline ends. CDR3 sequence: CASTQGIGNQPQHF. CDR3 in DNA: TGTGCCAGCACCCAGGGGATCGGCAATCAGCCCCAGCATTTT.

In its sample, this clonotype was seen a few times. This chain uses TRBV4-2 with TRBJ1-5; 11 bases align to TRBD1. The CDR3 totals 18 residues. V dropped 0 bases and J dropped 1; count of bases not matched to a gene: 5. CDR1 and CDR2 (germline): LGHNA, YNFKEQ. The CDR3 DNA reads as TGTGCCAGCAGCCAAGATGGGACAGGGGGTATGAGCAATCAGCCCCAGCATTTT. As protein: CASSQDGTGGMSNQPQHF.

This clonotype showed up just a few times. This chain links TRBV6-2 or TRBV6-3 with TRBJ2-3; D is possibly TRBD2 (5 bases). This CDR3 has 13 residues. V was trimmed by 7 bases and J by 4 bases, leaving 12 bases between them. Germline CDR1 and CDR2: MNHEY and SVGEGT. The CDR3 reads CASTPSRSDTQYF. CDR3 DNA sequence: TGTGCCAGCACCCCTAGCAGGTCAGATACGCAGTATTTT.

This clonotype was counted only a few times. At one boundary the junction diverges from the germline segment, which might be a read error. The rearrangement joins TRBV7-7 to TRBJ2-3, with TRBD2 identical over 13 bases. The CDR3 totals 15 residues. The V gene's germline CDR1 is SSHAT and CDR2 FNYEAQ (reference sequence). The CDR3 sequence: CASSPGLAGSDTQYF. The CDR3 bases are TGTGCTAGCAGCCCGGGACTAGCGGGGAGTGATACGCAGTATTTT. The full variable domain, rest sourced from reference TRBV7-7 and TRBJ2-3, is GAGVSQSPRYKVTKRGQDVTLRCDPISSHATLYWYQQALGQGPEFLTYFNYEAQPDKSGLPSDRFSAERPEGSISTLTIQRTEQRDSAMYRCASSPGLAGSDTQYFGPGTRLTVL.

This clonotype was counted many times. The chain links TRBV7-6 to TRBJ2-2; TRBD1 might be the D (6 bases). The CDR3 spans 15 residues. Germline loops: CDR1 SGHVS, CDR2 FNYEAQ. Trimming pared 4 bases from V and 7 bases from J, leaving 16 bases between. This CDR3 is CASSSVAGAGGELFF. CDR3 nucleotides: TGTGCCAGCAGCTCCGTCGCAGGGGCCGGCGGGGAGCTGTTTTTT.

The chain uses TRBV28 and TRBJ2-1; D gene uncertain. V was cut by 3 bases and J by 6 bases, with 6 bases left in between. The germline CDR1 and CDR2 sequences are MDHEN and SYDVKM. The CDR3 contains 12 residues. This chain's CDR3 is CASSLGSNEQFF. The CDR3 region has the DNA TGTGCCAGCAGTTTGGGTTCCAATGAGCAGTTCTTC.

There are a few counts of this clonotype. The rearrangement joins TRBV7-9 to TRBJ2-3, with a tentative D call TRBD2 (6 bases). V lost 3 bases, J lost 2 bases, and 9 bases lay in between. Germline CDR1 SEHNR, CDR2 FQNEAQ (reference sequence). This CDR3 region has 14 residues. CDR3 amino acids: CASSFEGLTDTQYF. The CDR3 coding sequence is TGTGCCAGCAGCTTCGAGGGACTCACAGATACGCAGTATTTT.

The genes are TRBV7-2 and TRBJ2-1; tentative D call: TRBD1 (7 bases). V lost 5 bases, J lost 10 bases, and 18 bases lay in between. The CDR3 has 14 amino acids. Germline assignment: CDR1 SGHTA and CDR2 FQGNSA. The CDR3 region has the DNA TGTGCCAGCAGCATGCGCGGGACAGCTTTAGAGCAGTTCTTC. It encodes CASSMRGTALEQFF.